These T cell receptor beta chains were read from a single sample in a study of blood T cell repertoires in COVID-19. Sequencing was performed with immunoSEQ multiplex PCR; in TCRdb, only in-frame clones are kept and a portion is missing. The data show about 20,000 clones, 86% seen once. The sample comprised peripheral blood. These receptors came from a human donor in a cohort sampled during active COVID-19. Both conserved end residues are part of each CDR3. The D gene is left open where the match is weak. The size field is filled for only some rows; it gives once, few, many or a size class.

V,J,D,length,size,CDR3,DNA
TRBV28,TRBJ2-4,NA,14,once,CASSLMGAGNIQYF,TGTGCCAGCAGCCTAATGGGGGCGGGAAACATTCAGTACTTC
TRBV7-9,TRBJ1-1,TRBD1,14,NA,CASSFSQGAREAFF,TGTGCCAGCAGCTTCTCCCAGGGGGCAAGGGAGGCTTTCTTT
TRBV6-1,TRBJ2-3,TRBD1,16,NA,CASSEVGTGGWDTQYF,TGTGCCAGCAGTGAAGTAGGGACAGGGGGGTGGGATACGCAGTATTTT
TRBV7-2,TRBJ2-1,TRBD2,15,once,CASSTLAGAYNEQFF,TGTGCCAGCAGCACACTAGCGGGAGCCTACAATGAGCAGTTCTTC
TRBV30,TRBJ2-7,TRBD1,13,NA,CAWSRGPSYEQYF,TGTGCCTGGAGCAGGGGGCCCTCCTACGAGCAGTACTTC
TRBV10-3,TRBJ1-4,NA,13,NA,CAISEANNEKLFF,TGTGCCATCAGTGAAGCAAATAATGAAAAACTGTTTTTT
TRBV27,TRBJ2-5,NA,14,NA,CASSLLGAGETQYF,TGTGCCAGCAGTTTATTGGGGGCTGGGGAGACCCAGTACTTC
TRBV6-2/TRBV6-3,TRBJ2-2,TRBD2,17,NA,CASSYRGGRSDTGELFF,TGTGCCAGCAGTTACCGAGGCGGGAGGTCCGACACCGGGGAGCTGTTTTTT
TRBV30,TRBJ1-1,TRBD1,12,NA,CAWSTGVTEAFF,TGTGCCTGGAGTACAGGGGTCACTGAAGCTTTCTTT
TRBV11-3,TRBJ2-1,TRBD2,15,NA,CASSLGLAGNNEQFF,TGTGCCAGCAGCCTGGGACTAGCGGGGAACAATGAGCAGTTCTTC
TRBV7-6,TRBJ2-3,TRBD2,18,NA,CASSRWSSTSGHTDTQYF,TGTGCCAGCAGCCGATGGAGTTCGACTAGCGGCCACACAGATACGCAGTATTTT
TRBV25-1,TRBJ2-1,TRBD2,15,NA,CASLPPGLAHNEQFF,TGTGCCAGCCTTCCCCCGGGACTAGCCCATAATGAGCAGTTCTTC
TRBV2,TRBJ2-1,NA,13,NA,CASSADRYNEQFF,TGTGCCAGCAGTGCTGACAGGTACAATGAGCAGTTCTTC
TRBV2,TRBJ1-5,TRBD1,18,NA,CASSERDRAVFPNQPQHF,TGTGCCAGCAGTGAACGGGACAGGGCGGTTTTCCCCAATCAGCCCCAGCATTTT
TRBV18,TRBJ2-3,NA,14,NA,CASSPQAGIDTQYF,TGTGCCAGCTCACCGCAAGCAGGGATAGATACGCAGTATTTT
TRBV15,TRBJ1-1,NA,14,NA,CATSTRGYGTEAFF,TGTGCCACCAGTACCAGGGGATACGGCACTGAAGCTTTCTTT
TRBV6-5,TRBJ2-1,TRBD2,14,NA,CASSGGRDYNEQFF,TGTGCCAGCAGCGGCGGGAGGGACTACAATGAGCAGTTCTTC
TRBV9,TRBJ2-7,TRBD2,16,NA,CASSVDHLAGVSEQYF,TGTGCCAGCAGCGTAGATCATCTAGCGGGAGTAAGCGAGCAGTACTTC
TRBV7-2,TRBJ1-1,TRBD1,16,NA,CASSFPGGGMATEAFF,TGTGCCAGCAGCTTCCCAGGGGGCGGTATGGCCACTGAAGCTTTCTTT
TRBV5-1,TRBJ1-6,NA,16,few,CASSPADRDRHSPLHF,TGCGCCAGCAGCCCCGCAGACAGAGATAGACATTCACCCCTCCACTTT
TRBV5-5,TRBJ2-1,TRBD2,16,once,CASSLRGGSSYNEQFF,TGTGCCAGCAGCTTGAGGGGCGGGAGCTCCTACAATGAGCAGTTCTTC
TRBV7-6,TRBJ2-3,TRBD2,16,NA,CASSSPLAGLTDTQYF,TGTGCCAGCAGCTCCCCGCTAGCGGGACTCACAGATACGCAGTATTTT
TRBV19,TRBJ1-4,NA,14,NA,CASSRGQIGEKLFF,TGTGCCAGTAGTAGAGGACAGATAGGAGAAAAACTGTTTTTT
TRBV5-6,TRBJ2-7,TRBD2,16,NA,CASSSLGGGPSYEQYF,TGTGCCAGCAGCTCCCTTGGGGGAGGGCCTTCCTACGAGCAGTACTTC
TRBV7-7,TRBJ2-5,TRBD1,15,NA,CASSQGEQAQETQYF,TGTGCCAGCAGCCAGGGGGAACAGGCTCAAGAGACCCAGTACTTC
TRBV6-1,TRBJ1-1,NA,12,NA,CASSDRGTEAFF,TGTGCCAGCAGTGACCGGGGAACTGAAGCTTTCTTT
TRBV5-1,TRBJ2-7,NA,14,NA,CASSFLETQGEQYF,TGCGCCAGCAGCTTCCTCGAGACTCAGGGCGAGCAGTACTTC